This TCR beta chain is from a study of CDR3 diversity in severe acne (dated by TCRdb to the late 2010s). V was cut back by 10 bases and J by 1 base, leaving a gap of 16 bases between them. The CDR3 goes from the cysteine to the phenylalanine over 14 residues. Only the CDR3 DNA stays, 42 bases, in frame from base 1. Per the germline V gene, MRHNA is the CDR1 and SNTAGT is the CDR2. Library prep was done by PCR. Sequencing relied on an Illumina HiSeq 2000. TCRdb reprocessing: public reads trimmed at Q25 with fastp, clones called with MiXCR, in-frame beta chains kept. When rows share a CDR3 protein, they turn into one entry using the most common DNA and genes. The sample table lists 100,000 or so distinct CDR3 sequences, 51% of them with a count of one. The top ten clonotypes cover over 10% of the sample. Details on this clonotype: It lacks a known antigen. A much larger clone is a single base away; this may be a read error.

This receptor was obtained from a male donor with acne. Sequenced sample: blood. The chain couples TRBV6-4 to TRBJ2-5; perhaps TRBD2 is the D gene, with 6 bases matching. The CDR3 loop reads CANPLSGVQETQYF. The base sequence is TGTGCCAATCCACTTAGCGGCGTCCAAGAGACCCAGTACTTC.